Below, one T cell receptor beta chain is given with its context. The data were obtained in a study of cytomegalovirus exposure and HLA in healthy donors. PCR amplification relied on 60 Vbeta primers (plus 13 Jbeta primers). TCRdb keeps only in-frame clones here, not all; method: immunoSEQ multiplex PCR. The sample carries roughly 180,000 clones, just under 80% recorded once. Sequencing input: PBMCs. The clonotype originates from a woman between 25 and 40 years old in good health and CMV-seropositive.

CDR3 in DNA: TGTGCCAGCAGCTTAGATCAGAGGGCCTCTAGAAACATTCAGTACTTC. Protein: CASSLDQRASRNIQYF. The chain couples TRBV7-8 to TRBJ2-4, with a possible D match to TRBD2 (5 bases). V gave up 1 base and J gave up 6 bases, with 16 bases separating them. CDR3 size: 16 residues. Per germline, CDR1 SGHVS and CDR2 FQNEAQ.